These 21 T cell receptor beta chains came from one sample sequenced in a study of cytomegalovirus exposure and HLA in healthy donors. The repertoire was sequenced with immunoSEQ multiplex PCR; TCRdb's copy has only in-frame clones and lacks some. The table includes around 70,000 clones, roughly 96% detected once. Sequenced: PBMCs. The receptors derive from a man aged 18 to 29 in good health and CMV-seronegative.

The count of this clone is one. The chain links TRBV18 to TRBJ2-7; D possibly corresponds to TRBD2 (5 bases). Trimming shortened V by 3 bases and J by 4 bases, and 7 bases separated the two germline ends. This CDR3 contains 12 residues. The germline V gene has CDR1 KGHSH and CDR2 LQKENI. CDR3 protein: CASSPDFYEQYF. CDR3 nucleotide sequence: TGTGCCAGCTCACCGGACTTTTACGAGCAGTACTTC. The full variable domain, rest sourced from reference TRBV18 and TRBJ2-7, is NAGVMQNPRHLVRRRGQEARLRCSPMKGHSHVYWYRQLPEEGLKFMVYLQKENIIDESGMPKERFSAEFPKEGPSILRIQQVVRGDSAAYFCASSPDFYEQYFGPGTRLTVT.

V and J are TRBV6-1 and TRBJ1-5; D is perhaps TRBD1 (6 bases). The CDR3 consists of 14 residues. CDR1 is MNHNS and CDR2 is SASEGT in the germline V gene. V lost 3 bases and J lost 4, with 10 bases in between. This chain's CDR3 is CASSEDRINQPQHF. In DNA, the CDR3 is TGTGCCAGCAGTGAGGACAGAATTAATCAGCCCCAGCATTTT.

The chain joins TRBV5-1 to TRBJ1-2; the match to TRBD1 covers 9 bases. Losses at the gene ends were 1 base for V and 8 bases for J; bases not matched to a gene: 12. Germline CDR1 SGHRS, CDR2 YFSETQ. The CDR3 runs to 16 residues. The CDR3 reads CASSLKRTGAVEGYTF. CDR3 DNA: TGCGCCAGCAGCTTGAAGAGGACAGGGGCCGTAGAGGGCTACACCTTC. The variable domain in full, completed from reference TRBV5-1 and TRBJ1-2, reads KAGVTQTPRYLIKTRGQQVTLSCSPISGHRSVSWYQQTPGQGLQFLFEYFSETQRNKGNFPGRFSGRQFSNSRSEMNVSTLELGDSALYLCASSLKRTGAVEGYTFGSGTRLTVV.

This chain joins TRBV5-4 and TRBJ2-7; 7 nucleotides line up with TRBD2. Trimming took 4 bases from V and 2 from J; bases not matched to a gene: 6. This CDR3 has 14 residues. CDR1 and CDR2 (germline): SGHNT, YYREEE (reference sequence). The DNA for the CDR3 is TGTGCCAGCAGCCCTGGACTAGGAACCTACGAGCAGTACTTC. It specifies CASSPGLGTYEQYF.

The V call is TRBV30, the J call TRBJ2-7; 13 bases match TRBD2. The ends lost 0 bases at V and 3 bases at J; junction bases unmatched: 2. The CDR3 consists of 15 residues. Germline V gene sequence: CDR1 GTSNPN, CDR2 SVGIG (reference sequence). CDR3 sequence reads: CAWSVRLAGGYEQYF. The CDR3 DNA is TGTGCCTGGAGTGTACGACTAGCGGGGGGCTACGAGCAGTACTTC.

J is TRBJ2-3 and V is TRBV11-3; D gene unclear. The ends were cut back, 4 bases at V and 3 bases at J, with 5 bases in the middle. The CDR3 is 12 residues long. The germline V gene encodes CDR1 SGHNT and CDR2 YENEEA. CDR3 in amino acids: CASSSRTDTQYF. In nucleotides, the CDR3 is TGTGCCAGCAGCTCCAGAACAGATACGCAGTATTTT.

The J gene is TRBJ1-2, the V gene TRBV14; D is ambiguous. Germline V gives CDR1 SGHDN, CDR2 FVKESK. Trimming took off 2 bases at V and 8 bases at J, with 12 bases between the two ends. The CDR3 consists of 13 residues. CDR3 bases: TGTGCCAGCAGCCAACCCCTTGGCGGGGGCTACACCTTC. Translated, it gives CASSQPLGGGYTF.

J is TRBJ2-5 and V is TRBV11-2, with a possible D match to TRBD1 (5 bases). Deletions cut 0 bases from V and 2 bases from J, with 13 bases between. This CDR3 region has 16 residues. CDR1 and CDR2 (germline): SGHAT, FQNNGV. The CDR3 DNA is TGTGCCAGCAGCTTAGATCCCCCAGGGTTACAAGAGACCCAGTACTTC. It is translated as CASSLDPPGLQETQYF. Drawing the rest from reference TRBV11-2 and TRBJ2-5, the complete variable domain is EAGVAQSPRYKIIEKRQSVAFWCNPISGHATLYWYQQILGQGPKLLIQFQNNGVVDDSQLPKDRFSAERLKGVDSTLKIQPAKLEDSAVYLCASSLDPPGLQETQYFGPGTRLLVL.

The J gene is TRBJ1-5, the V gene TRBV28; D not resolved. Germline assignment: CDR1 MDHEN and CDR2 SYDVKM. The CDR3 extends over 13 amino acids. Trimming pared 4 bases from V and 1 base from J, leaving 5 bases between. DNA for the CDR3: TGTGCCAGCAGTTACACCAGCAATCAGCCCCAGCATTTT. This sequence encodes CASSYTSNQPQHF.

In this sample, this clone turned up once. The V call is TRBV7-3, the J call TRBJ1-2; a weak D match, TRBD1 (5 bases). V lost 0 bases to trimming and J lost 4 bases, with 12 bases between them. Germline assignment: CDR1 SGHTA and CDR2 FQGTGA. The length of the CDR3 is 15 residues. Written as DNA, the CDR3 is TGTGCCAGCAGCTTAACTGGGCAGGGAGGCTATGGCTACACCTTC. Translated, it gives CASSLTGQGGYGYTF.

The gene calls are TRBV7-8 and TRBJ1-1, with 8 positions matching TRBD1. Germline CDR1 and CDR2: SGHVS and FQNEAQ. V dropped 2 bases and J dropped 0; count of bases not matched to a gene: 5. The length of the CDR3 is 16 residues. The CDR3: CASSLIQGVMNTEAFF. DNA of the CDR3: TGTGCCAGCAGCTTAATACAGGGGGTTATGAACACTGAAGCTTTCTTT.

This rearrangement joins TRBV30 to TRBJ2-5, with 7 nucleotides matching TRBD1. V lost 4 bases and J lost 2; bases outside the gene matches: 1. The germline V gene encodes CDR1 GTSNPN and CDR2 SVGIG (reference sequence). The CDR3 sequence is 12 residues long. The CDR3 region is CAWIRGQETQYF. CDR3 DNA sequence: TGTGCCTGGATCAGGGGGCAAGAGACCCAGTACTTC.

The V gene is TRBV18, the J gene TRBJ1-5; 7 bases fit TRBD1. Unmatched junction bases numbered 8, after V lost 0 bases and J lost 0 bases. Germline assignment: CDR1 KGHSH and CDR2 LQKENI. The CDR3 has 18 amino acids. The CDR3 bases are TGTGCCAGCTCACCACCGCAACAGGGGACGGGTAGCAATCAGCCCCAGCATTTT. It translates to CASSPPQQGTGSNQPQHF.

A word on this clone: The sample holds other DNA sequences that translate to the same CDR3. The chain recombines TRBV5-7 with TRBJ2-5; maybe TRBD1 (6 bases). TRBV5-7 qualifies as an ORF whose function is uncertain. This CDR3 is 15 amino acids long. V dropped 4 bases and J dropped 7 bases, with 20 bases sitting between them. For the CDR3, the DNA is TGTGCCAGCAGCCCCCTAAAGACAGGAGAAGGGACCCAGTACTTC. Encoded protein: CASSPLKTGEGTQYF.

As concerns this clone: The junction and the germline gene differ at one end; a read error may be behind it. The rearrangement uses TRBV28 and TRBJ1-4; tentatively, D is TRBD1 (6 bases). The CDR3 spans 14 residues. Germline CDR1 and CDR2: MDHEN and SYDVKM. The CDR3 sequence is CASLTRDNNEKMFF. In nucleotides, the CDR3 is TGTGCCTCCCTAACCCGGGACAATAATGAAAAAATGTTTTTT.

The chain employs TRBV27 and TRBJ1-1; perhaps TRBD1 as D (5 bases). The length of the CDR3 is 14 residues. V lost 7 bases and J lost 0, with 12 bases in between. Looked up from germline, CDR1 is MNHEY and CDR2 is SMNVEV (reference sequence). The CDR3 coding sequence is TGTGCCAGCAACGGAGGGGCTCTGAACACTGAAGCTTTCTTT. This translates into CASNGGALNTEAFF.

V and J are TRBV7-2 and TRBJ2-1, with 7 bases lining up with TRBD1. Germline loops: CDR1 SGHTA, CDR2 FQGNSA. The CDR3 extends over 15 amino acids. The junction had 10 bases not matched to a gene; V was cut back by 5 bases and J by 6 bases. CDR3 residues: CASSTRQGDINEQFF. CDR3 DNA sequence: TGTGCCAGCAGCACCCGACAGGGAGATATCAATGAGCAGTTCTTC.

The J gene is TRBJ1-1, the V gene TRBV7-9; TRBD1 matches at 7 bases. Germline V gene sequence: CDR1 SEHNR, CDR2 FQNEAQ (reference sequence). The V gene end was trimmed by 1 base and the J gene end by 11 bases; junction bases not matched to a gene: 7. This CDR3 has 13 residues. CDR3 coding DNA: TGTGCCAGCAGCTTAGGGACAGGCACCTCCGCTTTCTTT. It specifies CASSLGTGTSAFF.

This clone showed up just once. The V gene is TRBV19, the J gene TRBJ2-3, with D possibly being TRBD1 (7 bases). CDR3 length: 12 amino acids. V lost 5 bases and J 7 bases, leaving 10 bases between the germline ends. Germline V lookup: CDR1 LNHDA, CDR2 SQIVND (reference sequence). The chain's CDR3 is CASSAGQHTQYF. CDR3 coding DNA: TGTGCCAGTAGTGCGGGACAGCATACGCAGTATTTT. Drawing the rest from reference TRBV19 and TRBJ2-3, the complete variable domain is DGGITQSPKYLFRKEGQNVTLSCEQNLNHDAMYWYRQDPGQGLRLIYYSQIVNDFQKGDIAEGYSVSREKKESFPLTVTSAQKNPTAFYLCASSAGQHTQYFGPGTRLTVL.

The V gene is TRBV4-1, the J gene TRBJ1-6; D call uncertain. This CDR3 region has 12 residues. Germline CDR1 reads MGHRA; CDR2 reads YSYEKL. V was shortened by 3 bases and J by 10 bases, with 7 bases between the two germline ends. For the CDR3, the DNA is TGCGCCAGCAGCCACCCGGGGTCACCCCTCCACTTT. Protein product: CASSHPGSPLHF.

This chain uses TRBV5-1 with TRBJ2-7; 10 bases agree with TRBD1. The junction had 14 bases not matched to a gene; V was cut back by 4 bases and J by 4 bases. CDR3 length equals 17 residues. Per germline, CDR1 SGHRS and CDR2 YFSETQ. This chain's CDR3 is CASSPNLRDRGLYEQYF. In DNA form, the CDR3 reads TGCGCCAGCAGCCCGAACCTCCGGGACAGGGGTCTTTACGAGCAGTACTTC.